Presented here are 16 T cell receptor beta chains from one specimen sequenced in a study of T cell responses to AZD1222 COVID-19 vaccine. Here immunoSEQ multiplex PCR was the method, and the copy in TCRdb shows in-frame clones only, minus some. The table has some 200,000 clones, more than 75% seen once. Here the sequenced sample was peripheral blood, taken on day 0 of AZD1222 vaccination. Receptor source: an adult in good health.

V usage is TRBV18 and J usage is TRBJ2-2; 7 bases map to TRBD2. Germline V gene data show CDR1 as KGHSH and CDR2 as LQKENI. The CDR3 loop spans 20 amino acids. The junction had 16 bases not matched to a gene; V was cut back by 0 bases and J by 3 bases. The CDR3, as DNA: TGTGCCAGCTCACCACCGGGGGGGACCCGGGGTAAAGGTGACACCGGGGAGCTGTTTTTT. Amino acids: CASSPPGGTRGKGDTGELFF.

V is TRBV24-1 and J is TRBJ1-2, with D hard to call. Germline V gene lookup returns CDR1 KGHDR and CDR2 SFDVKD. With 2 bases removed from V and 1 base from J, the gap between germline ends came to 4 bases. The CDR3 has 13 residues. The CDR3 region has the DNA TGTGCCACCAGTGATTCAATTAACTATGGCTACACCTTC. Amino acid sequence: CATSDSINYGYTF.

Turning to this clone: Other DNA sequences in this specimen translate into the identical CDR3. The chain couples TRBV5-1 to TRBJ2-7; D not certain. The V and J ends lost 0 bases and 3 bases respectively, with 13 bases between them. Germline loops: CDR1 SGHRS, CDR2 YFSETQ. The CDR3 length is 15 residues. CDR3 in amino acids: CASSLDGTSFYEQYF. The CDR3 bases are TGCGCCAGCAGCTTGGACGGAACATCTTTCTACGAGCAGTACTTC.

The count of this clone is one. The CDR3 DNA follows: TGTGCCAGCAGCCCCCACTTTGTGGGACCACCGAACACCGGGGAGCTGTTTTTT. It encodes CASSPHFVGPPNTGELFF. The chain couples TRBV7-3 to TRBJ2-2; D assignment may be TRBD1 or TRBD2 (5 bases each). Germline loops: CDR1 SGHTA, CDR2 FQGTGA. CDR3 length equals 18 residues. Deletions cut 5 bases from V and 0 bases from J, with 19 bases between.

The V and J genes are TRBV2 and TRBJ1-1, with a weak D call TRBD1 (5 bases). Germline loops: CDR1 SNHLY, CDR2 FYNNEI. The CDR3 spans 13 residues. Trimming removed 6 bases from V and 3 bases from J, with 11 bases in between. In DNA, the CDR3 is TGTGCCAGCAGGACCAGGGCGGACACTGAAGCTTTCTTT. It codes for CASRTRADTEAFF.

The CDR3 nucleotides are TGTGCCAGCAGCGAGCAGGGGGCGCCTAACTATGGCTACACCTTC. It yields the protein CASSEQGAPNYGYTF. V is TRBV2 and J is TRBJ1-2; the match to TRBD1 covers 8 bases. With V trimmed by 6 bases and J by 0 bases, 6 bases remained unmatched. The CDR3 is 15 residues long. Germline V gene lookup returns CDR1 SNHLY and CDR2 FYNNEI. The full variable domain, in which reference TRBV2 and TRBJ1-2 provide the parts outside the CDR3, is EPEVTQTPSHQVTQMGQEVILRCVPISNHLYFYWYRQILGQKVEFLVSFYNNEISEKSEIFDDQFSVERPDGSNFTLKIRSTKLEDSAMYFCASSEQGAPNYGYTFGSGTRLTVV.

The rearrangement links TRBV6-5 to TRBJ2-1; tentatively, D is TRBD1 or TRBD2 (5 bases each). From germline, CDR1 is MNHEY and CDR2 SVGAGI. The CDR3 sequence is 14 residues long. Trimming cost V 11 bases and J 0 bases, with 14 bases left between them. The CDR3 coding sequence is TGTGCCTCCCGGGGCGTAAGCTCCTACAATGAGCAGTTCTTC. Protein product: CASRGVSSYNEQFF.

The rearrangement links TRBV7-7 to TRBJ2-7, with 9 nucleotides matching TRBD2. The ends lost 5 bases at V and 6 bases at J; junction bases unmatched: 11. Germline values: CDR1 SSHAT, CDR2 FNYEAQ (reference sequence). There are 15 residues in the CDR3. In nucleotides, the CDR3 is TGTGCCAGCAGCCCCTCGGGACTAGCCCTCGGCGAGCAGTACTTC. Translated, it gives CASSPSGLALGEQYF.

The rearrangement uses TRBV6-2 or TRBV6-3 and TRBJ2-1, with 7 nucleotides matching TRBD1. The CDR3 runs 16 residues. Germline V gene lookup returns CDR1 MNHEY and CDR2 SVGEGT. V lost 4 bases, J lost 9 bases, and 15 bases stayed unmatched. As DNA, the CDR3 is TGTGCCAGCAGTTCGACCACCGACAGGGAAAGGGGTGAGCAGTTCTTC. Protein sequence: CASSSTTDRERGEQFF.

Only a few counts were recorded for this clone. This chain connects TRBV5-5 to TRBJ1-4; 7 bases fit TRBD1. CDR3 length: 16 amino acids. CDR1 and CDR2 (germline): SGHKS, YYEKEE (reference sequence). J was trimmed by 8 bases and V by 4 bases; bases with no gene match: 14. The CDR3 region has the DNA TGTGCCAGCAGCCCCCATACCGGGACAGCGGAGGAAAAACTGTTTTTT. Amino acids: CASSPHTGTAEEKLFF.

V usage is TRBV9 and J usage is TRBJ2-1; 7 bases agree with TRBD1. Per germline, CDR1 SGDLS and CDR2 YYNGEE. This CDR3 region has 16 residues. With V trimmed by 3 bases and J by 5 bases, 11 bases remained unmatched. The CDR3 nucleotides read TGTGCCAGCAGCGGTAGACCGGGACAGTTTGACAATGAGCAGTTCTTC. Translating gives CASSGRPGQFDNEQFF.

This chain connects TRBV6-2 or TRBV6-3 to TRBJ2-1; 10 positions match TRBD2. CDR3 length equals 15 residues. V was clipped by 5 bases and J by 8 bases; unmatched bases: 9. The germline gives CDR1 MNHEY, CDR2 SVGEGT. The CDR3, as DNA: TGTGCCAGCAGTGACCTAGCGGGGGAGGGGTATGAGCAGTTCTTC. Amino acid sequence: CASSDLAGEGYEQFF.

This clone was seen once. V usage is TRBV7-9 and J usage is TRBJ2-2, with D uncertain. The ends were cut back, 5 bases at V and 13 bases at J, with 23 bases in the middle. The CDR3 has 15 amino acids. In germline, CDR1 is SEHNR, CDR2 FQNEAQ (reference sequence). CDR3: CASSAQNRVLTGLFF. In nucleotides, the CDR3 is TGTGCCAGCAGCGCCCAAAACCGGGTCCTCACGGGGCTGTTTTTT.

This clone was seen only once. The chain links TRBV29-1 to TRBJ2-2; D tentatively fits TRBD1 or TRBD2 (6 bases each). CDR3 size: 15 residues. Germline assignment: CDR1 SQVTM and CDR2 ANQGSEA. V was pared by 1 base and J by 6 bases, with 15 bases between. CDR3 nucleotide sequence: TGCAGCGTTGAAGTTCATACGGGGGCAGCCGGGGAGCTGTTTTTT. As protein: CSVEVHTGAAGELFF.

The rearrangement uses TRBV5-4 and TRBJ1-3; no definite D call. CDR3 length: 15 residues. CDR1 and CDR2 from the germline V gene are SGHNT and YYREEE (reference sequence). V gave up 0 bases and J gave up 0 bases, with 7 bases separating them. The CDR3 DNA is TGTGCCAGCAGCTTGGGAGACGGCTCTGGAAACACCATATATTTT. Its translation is CASSLGDGSGNTIYF.

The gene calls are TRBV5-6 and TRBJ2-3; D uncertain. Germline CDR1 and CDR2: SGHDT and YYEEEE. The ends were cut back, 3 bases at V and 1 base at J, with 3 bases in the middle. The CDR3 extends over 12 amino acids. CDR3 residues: CASSSGTDTQYF. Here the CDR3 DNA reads TGTGCCAGCAGCTCAGGCACAGATACGCAGTATTTT.